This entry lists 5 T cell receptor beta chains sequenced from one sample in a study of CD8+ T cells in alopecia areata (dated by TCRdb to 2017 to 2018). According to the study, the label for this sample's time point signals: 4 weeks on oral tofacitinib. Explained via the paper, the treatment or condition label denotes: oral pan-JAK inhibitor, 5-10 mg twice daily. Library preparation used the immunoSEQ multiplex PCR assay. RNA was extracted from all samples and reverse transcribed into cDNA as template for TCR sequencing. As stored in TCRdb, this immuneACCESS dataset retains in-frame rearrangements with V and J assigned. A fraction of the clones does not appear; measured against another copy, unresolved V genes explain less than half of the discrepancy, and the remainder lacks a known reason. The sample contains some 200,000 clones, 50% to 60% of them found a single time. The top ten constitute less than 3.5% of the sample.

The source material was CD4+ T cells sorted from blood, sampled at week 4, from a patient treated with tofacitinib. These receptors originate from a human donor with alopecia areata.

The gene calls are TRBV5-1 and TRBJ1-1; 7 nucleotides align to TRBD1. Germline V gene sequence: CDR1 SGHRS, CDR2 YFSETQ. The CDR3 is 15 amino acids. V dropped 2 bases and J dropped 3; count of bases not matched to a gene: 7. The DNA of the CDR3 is TGCGCCAGCAGCTTTATAGGGGGCCTGGACACTGAAGCTTTCTTT. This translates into CASSFIGGLDTEAFF.

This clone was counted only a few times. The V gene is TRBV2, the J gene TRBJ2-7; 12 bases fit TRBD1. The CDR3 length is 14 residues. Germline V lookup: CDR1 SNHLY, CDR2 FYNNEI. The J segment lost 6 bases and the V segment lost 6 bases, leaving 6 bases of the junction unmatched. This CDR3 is CASRPGQGAPEQYF. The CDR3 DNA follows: TGTGCCAGCAGACCGGGACAGGGGGCGCCCGAGCAGTACTTC.

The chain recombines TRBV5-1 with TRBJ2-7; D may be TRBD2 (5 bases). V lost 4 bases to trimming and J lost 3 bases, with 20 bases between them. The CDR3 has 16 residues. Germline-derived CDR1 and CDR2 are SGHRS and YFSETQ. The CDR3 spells CASSPGTNWIFYEQYF. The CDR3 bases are TGCGCCAGCAGCCCGGGAACCAATTGGATCTTCTACGAGCAGTACTTC.

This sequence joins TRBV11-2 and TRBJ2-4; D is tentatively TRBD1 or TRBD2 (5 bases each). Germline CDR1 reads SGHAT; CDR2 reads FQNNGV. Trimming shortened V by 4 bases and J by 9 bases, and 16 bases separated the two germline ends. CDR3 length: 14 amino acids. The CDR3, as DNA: TGTGCCAGCAGCTCCCCTGACAGACGGGGCATTCAGTACTTC. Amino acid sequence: CASSSPDRRGIQYF. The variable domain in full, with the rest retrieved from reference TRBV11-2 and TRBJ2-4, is EAGVAQSPRYKIIEKRQSVAFWCNPISGHATLYWYQQILGQGPKLLIQFQNNGVVDDSQLPKDRFSAERLKGVDSTLKIQPAKLEDSAVYLCASSSPDRRGIQYFGAGTRLSVL.

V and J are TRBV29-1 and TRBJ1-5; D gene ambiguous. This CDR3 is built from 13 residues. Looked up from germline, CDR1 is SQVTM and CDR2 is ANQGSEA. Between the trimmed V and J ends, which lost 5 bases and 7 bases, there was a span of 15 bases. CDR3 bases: TGCAGCGTTAGTATCCAGCAGGACCAGCCCCAGCATTTT. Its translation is CSVSIQQDQPQHF. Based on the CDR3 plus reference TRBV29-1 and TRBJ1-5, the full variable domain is SAVISQKPSRDICQRGTSLTIQCQVDSQVTMMFWYRQQPGQSLTLIATANQGSEATYESGFVIDKFPISRPNLTFSTLTVSNMSPEDSSIYLCSVSIQQDQPQHFGDGTRLSIL.